These 9 T cell receptor beta chains were all obtained from the same sample, sequenced in a study of cytomegalovirus exposure and HLA in healthy donors. Primers: 60 Vbeta forward and 13 Jbeta reverse. Assay used: immunoSEQ multiplex PCR; TCRdb lists only in-frame clones, some missing. The sample contains 150,000 to 200,000 clones, roughly 86% of which appear only once. The material sequenced was PBMCs. All receptors come from a woman between 18 and 29 years old in good health and CMV-seronegative.

The rearrangement links TRBV30 to TRBJ2-7; 8 positions match TRBD2. Per the germline V gene, CDR1 is GTSNPN and CDR2 is SVGIG (reference sequence). This CDR3 spans 14 amino acids. The junction had 13 bases not matched to a gene; V was cut back by 5 bases and J by 7 bases. CDR3 region: CAWAPGLVFGEQYF. CDR3 sequence (DNA): TGTGCCTGGGCGCCGGGACTAGTCTTTGGGGAGCAGTACTTC.

The chain joins TRBV6-5 to TRBJ2-1; 10 nucleotides line up with TRBD2. Germline-derived CDR1 and CDR2 are MNHEY and SVGAGI. The CDR3 is 15 amino acids. The junction had 6 bases not matched to a gene; V was cut back by 2 bases and J by 8 bases. CDR3 region: CASSYGLAELHEQFF. The CDR3 nucleotides are TGTGCCAGCAGTTACGGACTAGCGGAACTTCATGAGCAGTTCTTC.

The gene calls are TRBV5-1 and TRBJ2-7; TRBD2 might be the D (5 bases). This CDR3 region has 15 residues. The germline CDR1 and CDR2 sequences are SGHRS and YFSETQ. Trimming shortened V by 4 bases and J by 10 bases, and 24 bases separated the two germline ends. The CDR3 DNA sequence: TGCGCCAGCAGCCCCCTTGAACGGGGTGCGGCGGAACAGTACTTC. Its translation is CASSPLERGAAEQYF. The full variable domain, in which reference TRBV5-1 and TRBJ2-7 provide the parts outside the CDR3, is KAGVTQTPRYLIKTRGQQVTLSCSPISGHRSVSWYQQTPGQGLQFLFEYFSETQRNKGNFPGRFSGRQFSNSRSEMNVSTLELGDSALYLCASSPLERGAAEQYFGPGTRLTVT.

CDR3 nucleotides: TGCAGCGTTGACGAGGGTGAAAAGCAGTACTTC. Translating gives CSVDEGEKQYF. V gene TRBV29-1 combines with J gene TRBJ2-7; TRBD2 is a possible D gene (5 bases). V gave up 3 bases and J gave up 8 bases, with 11 bases separating them. Germline V lookup: CDR1 SQVTM, CDR2 ANQGSEA. The CDR3 runs 11 residues.

The chain carries TRBV27 and TRBJ2-1; TRBD1 matches 10 bases. The germline CDR1 and CDR2 sequences are MNHEY and SMNVEV (reference sequence). The V gene end was trimmed by 3 bases and the J gene end by 4 bases; junction bases not matched to a gene: 0. The CDR3 runs to 14 residues. CDR3 in amino acids: CASSLDRGYNEQFF. DNA of the CDR3: TGTGCCAGCAGTTTGGACAGGGGGTACAATGAGCAGTTCTTC.

The chain carries TRBV7-2 and TRBJ1-2; D gene ambiguous. CDR3 length equals 13 residues. The V end was cut by 3 bases, the J end by 5 bases, with 10 bases between. Germline V gene data show CDR1 as SGHTA and CDR2 as FQGNSA. This CDR3 reads CASSFERAYGYTF. In DNA form, the CDR3 reads TGTGCCAGCAGCTTCGAGCGGGCGTATGGCTACACCTTC. Drawing the rest from reference TRBV7-2 and TRBJ1-2, the complete variable domain is GAGVSQSPSNKVTEKGKDVELRCDPISGHTALYWYRQSLGQGLEFLIYFQGNSAPDKSGLPSDRFSAERTGGSVSTLTIQRTQQEDSAVYLCASSFERAYGYTFGSGTRLTVV.

The chain has TRBV5-8 and TRBJ2-2; D gene ambiguous. V gave up 5 bases and J gave up 7 bases, with 12 bases separating them. The CDR3 is made up of 13 amino acids. Germline CDR1 reads SGHTS; CDR2 reads YDEGEE. CDR3 in amino acids: CASRTYSSGELFF. DNA for the CDR3: TGTGCCAGCAGGACTTATTCTAGCGGGGAGCTGTTTTTT.

The chain recombines TRBV23-1 with TRBJ2-2; D is ambiguous. TRBV23-1 qualifies as an ORF whose function is uncertain. The CDR3 runs 12 residues. V lost 5 bases and J 6 bases, leaving 7 bases between the germline ends. The CDR3 DNA reads TGCGCCAGCAGTGAGAAGTCCGGGGAGCTGTTTTTT. Its protein product is CASSEKSGELFF.

The rearrangement joins TRBV27 to TRBJ2-3, with 12 positions matching TRBD2. The V segment lost 3 bases and the J segment 4 bases; nucleotides outside the gene matches: 5. There are 16 residues in the CDR3. Per the germline V gene, CDR1 is MNHEY and CDR2 is SMNVEV (reference sequence). CDR3 in amino acids: CASSFGLAGGPDTQYF. The CDR3 DNA is TGTGCCAGCAGTTTTGGGCTAGCGGGAGGGCCAGATACGCAGTATTTT.